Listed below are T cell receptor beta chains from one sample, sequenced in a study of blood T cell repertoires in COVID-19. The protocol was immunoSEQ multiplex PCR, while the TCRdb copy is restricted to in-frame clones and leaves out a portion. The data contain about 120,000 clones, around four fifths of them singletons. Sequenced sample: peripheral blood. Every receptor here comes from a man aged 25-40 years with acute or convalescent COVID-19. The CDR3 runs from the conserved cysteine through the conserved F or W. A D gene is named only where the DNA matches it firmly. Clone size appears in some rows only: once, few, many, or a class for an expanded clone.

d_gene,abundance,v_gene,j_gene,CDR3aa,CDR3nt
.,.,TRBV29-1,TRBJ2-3,CSVGGSLGTDTQYF,TGCAGCGTTGGGGGCAGCCTCGGGACAGATACGCAGTATTTT
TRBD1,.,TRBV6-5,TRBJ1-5,CASSYGGQGGQPQHF,TGTGCCAGCAGTTACGGGGGACAGGGCGGTCAGCCCCAGCATTTT
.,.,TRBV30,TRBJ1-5,CAWSENRGQPQHF,TGTGCCTGGAGCGAAAACCGGGGACAGCCCCAGCATTTT
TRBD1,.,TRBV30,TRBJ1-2,CAWSKRQGNGYTF,TGTGCCTGGAGTAAGCGACAGGGCAATGGCTACACCTTC
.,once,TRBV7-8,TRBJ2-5,CASSLNKETQYF,TGTGCCAGCAGCCTTAACAAGGAGACCCAGTACTTC
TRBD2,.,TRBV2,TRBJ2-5,CARGTSAEETQYF,TGTGCCAGGGGGACTAGCGCTGAAGAGACCCAGTACTTC
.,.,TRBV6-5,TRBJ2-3,CASSQQRPTDTQYF,TGTGCCAGCAGTCAACAGCGGCCCACAGATACGCAGTATTTT
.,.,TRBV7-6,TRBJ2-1,CASSSQIGGEQFF,TGTGCCAGCAGCTCGCAGATCGGCGGTGAGCAGTTCTTC
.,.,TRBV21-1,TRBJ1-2,CASSPNFSGPGEYGYTF,TGTGCCAGCAGCCCGAATTTCTCGGGGCCGGGGGAGTATGGCTACACCTTC
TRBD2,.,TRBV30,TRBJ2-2,CAWRKAGGGTGELFF,TGTGCCTGGAGGAAGGCGGGGGGAGGCACCGGGGAGCTGTTTTTT
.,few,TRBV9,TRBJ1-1,CASKGSGATEAFF,TGTGCCAGCAAGGGTTCGGGAGCCACTGAAGCTTTCTTT
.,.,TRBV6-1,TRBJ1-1,CASREAPDTEAFF,TGTGCCAGCAGGGAAGCTCCTGACACTGAAGCTTTCTTT
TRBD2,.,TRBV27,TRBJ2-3,CASSLLAGALLRTDTQYF,TGTGCCAGCAGTTTACTAGCGGGGGCCCTACTCCGCACAGATACGCAGTATTTT
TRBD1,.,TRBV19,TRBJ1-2,CASSYSGTGNYGYTF,TGTGCCAGTAGTTATTCGGGGACAGGGAACTATGGCTACACCTTC